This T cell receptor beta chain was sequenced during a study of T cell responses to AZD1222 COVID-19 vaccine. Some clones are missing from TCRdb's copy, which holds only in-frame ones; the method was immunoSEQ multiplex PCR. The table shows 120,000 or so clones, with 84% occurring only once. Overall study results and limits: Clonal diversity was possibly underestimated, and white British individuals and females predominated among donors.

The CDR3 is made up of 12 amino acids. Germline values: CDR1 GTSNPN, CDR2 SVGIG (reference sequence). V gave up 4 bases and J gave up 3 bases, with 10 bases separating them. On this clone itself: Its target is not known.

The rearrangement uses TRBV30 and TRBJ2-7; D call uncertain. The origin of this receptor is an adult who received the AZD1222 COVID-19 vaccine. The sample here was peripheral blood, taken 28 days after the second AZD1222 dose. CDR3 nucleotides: TGTGCCTGGATTTGTTGCTACTACGAGCAGTACTTC. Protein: CAWICCYYEQYF.